These T cell receptor beta chains were read from a single sample in a study of T cell responses to AZD1222 COVID-19 vaccine. TCRdb's table, derived via immunoSEQ multiplex PCR, lists solely in-frame clones and lacks some. The table lists 120,000 or so clones, roughly 90% of them singletons, with around 10% in the top ten. Source: peripheral blood, taken on day 0 of MenACWY control vaccination. These receptors were taken from an adult in good health. CDR3s include the opening cysteine and the closing phenylalanine or tryptophan. Fields, in order: D gene, V gene, J gene, clone size, CDR3 DNA, CDR3 protein. D genes are given only for firm matches. Part of the rows lack a size; the others show once, few, many or a class for expanded clones.

d_gene: -; v_gene: TRBV7-4; j_gene: TRBJ2-1; abundance: -; CDR3nt: TGTGCCAGCAGCTTAGAGGTCCCCCACAATGAGCAGTTCTTC; CDR3aa: CASSLEVPHNEQFF
d_gene: -; v_gene: TRBV29-1; j_gene: TRBJ1-1; abundance: few; CDR3nt: TGCAGCGTTGAGCGGGGGGACACTGAAGCTTTCTTT; CDR3aa: CSVERGDTEAFF
d_gene: TRBD1; v_gene: TRBV7-2; j_gene: TRBJ2-7; abundance: -; CDR3nt: TGTGCCAGCAGCTTTTTCCTCGGGACAGGGGAAAGTATCGGGCAGTACTTC; CDR3aa: CASSFFLGTGESIGQYF
d_gene: -; v_gene: TRBV30; j_gene: TRBJ1-6; abundance: -; CDR3nt: TGTGCCTGCTCGGGACAACATAATTCACCCCTCCACTTT; CDR3aa: CACSGQHNSPLHF
d_gene: TRBD2; v_gene: TRBV3-1/TRBV3-2; j_gene: TRBJ2-1; abundance: -; CDR3nt: TGTGCCAGCAGCCGACTAGCGCAGCAGTTCTTC; CDR3aa: CASSRLAQQFF
d_gene: -; v_gene: TRBV18; j_gene: TRBJ1-4; abundance: -; CDR3nt: TGTGCCAGCTCAGTTAATGACCGGGAAAAACTGTTTTTT; CDR3aa: CASSVNDREKLFF
d_gene: -; v_gene: TRBV5-6; j_gene: TRBJ1-1; abundance: -; CDR3nt: TGTGCCAGCAGCTTGTCCCCGAGGAGAGGAATGAACACTGAAGCTTTCTTT; CDR3aa: CASSLSPRRGMNTEAFF
d_gene: TRBD1; v_gene: TRBV7-9; j_gene: TRBJ2-7; abundance: -; CDR3nt: TGTGCCAGCAGCCCCCCCGCGGCAGGGGGTTTTAAAGAGCAGTACTTC; CDR3aa: CASSPPAAGGFKEQYF
d_gene: -; v_gene: TRBV3-1/TRBV3-2; j_gene: TRBJ1-3; abundance: -; CDR3nt: TGTGCCAGCAGCCAAGAAGCGACGGTCTCTGGAAACACCATATATTTT; CDR3aa: CASSQEATVSGNTIYF
d_gene: -; v_gene: TRBV7-6; j_gene: TRBJ2-1; abundance: -; CDR3nt: TGTGCCAGCAGCTCCAACATATTTAGCGGTCACTCCTACAATGAGCAGTTCTTC; CDR3aa: CASSSNIFSGHSYNEQFF
d_gene: -; v_gene: TRBV27; j_gene: TRBJ1-6; abundance: once; CDR3nt: TGTGCCAGCAACGCACAGGCCCTGATTTATAATTCACCCCTCCACTTT; CDR3aa: CASNAQALIYNSPLHF
d_gene: -; v_gene: TRBV5-8; j_gene: TRBJ1-5; abundance: once; CDR3nt: TGTGCCAGCAGCTTACCCGGGATTCGGTATCAGCCCCAGCATTTT; CDR3aa: CASSLPGIRYQPQHF
d_gene: TRBD1; v_gene: TRBV30; j_gene: TRBJ2-1; abundance: -; CDR3nt: TGTGCCTGGAGTATTGACAGGGCGTATGAGCAGTTCTTC; CDR3aa: CAWSIDRAYEQFF
d_gene: -; v_gene: TRBV11-3; j_gene: TRBJ1-1; abundance: -; CDR3nt: TGTGCCAGCAGCCCCGATACGGGACCGCTGAACACTGAAGCTTTCTTT; CDR3aa: CASSPDTGPLNTEAFF
d_gene: -; v_gene: TRBV2; j_gene: TRBJ2-1; abundance: few; CDR3nt: TGTGCCAGCAGTGAACAATTCCAACAGGGATTTTACAATGAGCAGTTCTTC; CDR3aa: CASSEQFQQGFYNEQFF
d_gene: -; v_gene: TRBV4-3; j_gene: TRBJ1-2; abundance: -; CDR3nt: TGCGCCAGCAGCCAAGATGTCAATACGGAGGGCTACACCTTC; CDR3aa: CASSQDVNTEGYTF
d_gene: TRBD2; v_gene: TRBV23-1; j_gene: TRBJ2-1; abundance: -; CDR3nt: TGCGCCAGCAGTCTAACCCTCGTTTCTAGCGGGAGGGCCAAATCCTACAATGAGCAGTTCTTC; CDR3aa: CASSLTLVSSGRAKSYNEQFF
d_gene: TRBD2; v_gene: TRBV5-4; j_gene: TRBJ2-7; abundance: few; CDR3nt: TGTGCCAGCAGCTTGGAAGGGACTACCTCCTACGAGCAGTACTTC; CDR3aa: CASSLEGTTSYEQYF
d_gene: -; v_gene: TRBV5-6; j_gene: TRBJ1-4; abundance: -; CDR3nt: TGTGCCAGCAGCTTGGTTCCGGACAGTTATGAAAAACTGTTTTTT; CDR3aa: CASSLVPDSYEKLFF
d_gene: -; v_gene: TRBV6-5; j_gene: TRBJ2-7; abundance: -; CDR3nt: TGTGCCAGCAGTTACTCGACCTGGGGGAACGAGCAGTACTTC; CDR3aa: CASSYSTWGNEQYF
d_gene: TRBD1; v_gene: TRBV6-5; j_gene: TRBJ2-5; abundance: -; CDR3nt: TGTGCCAGCAGTAGAACAGGGGGCCGGGGAGAGACCCAGTACTTC; CDR3aa: CASSRTGGRGETQYF
d_gene: -; v_gene: TRBV4-2; j_gene: TRBJ2-6; abundance: -; CDR3nt: TGTGCCAGCAGCCCGAGAGAGGGAATCTCTGGGGCCAACGTCCTGACTTTC; CDR3aa: CASSPREGISGANVLTF
d_gene: -; v_gene: TRBV27; j_gene: TRBJ2-6; abundance: -; CDR3nt: TGTGCCAGCAGTTTAGAGTCTGGGGCCAACGTCCTGACTTTC; CDR3aa: CASSLESGANVLTF
d_gene: TRBD1; v_gene: TRBV6-5; j_gene: TRBJ1-2; abundance: -; CDR3nt: TGTGCCAGCAGTTACCAGGGACAGGTTTTCGATGGCTACACCTTC; CDR3aa: CASSYQGQVFDGYTF
d_gene: -; v_gene: TRBV7-3; j_gene: TRBJ2-5; abundance: -; CDR3nt: TGTGCCAGCAGCTTAACAGGGGGAGAGGGACGAGAGACCCAGTACTTC; CDR3aa: CASSLTGGEGRETQYF
d_gene: TRBD2; v_gene: TRBV5-1; j_gene: TRBJ2-1; abundance: -; CDR3nt: TGCGCCAGCAGCTTTAGCGGGAGTCTCTATGAGCAGTTCTTC; CDR3aa: CASSFSGSLYEQFF
d_gene: -; v_gene: TRBV7-9; j_gene: TRBJ1-2; abundance: -; CDR3nt: TGTGCCAGCAGCCTCGAGGAGGGGGACTATGGCTACACCTTC; CDR3aa: CASSLEEGDYGYTF
d_gene: -; v_gene: TRBV30; j_gene: TRBJ2-5; abundance: -; CDR3nt: TGTGCCTGGAGTGTAGTAGGGTATGGGACCCAGTACTTC; CDR3aa: CAWSVVGYGTQYF
d_gene: -; v_gene: TRBV12-3/TRBV12-4; j_gene: TRBJ2-7; abundance: -; CDR3nt: TGTGCCAGCAGTTTAGCCAGGTACGAGCAGTACTTC; CDR3aa: CASSLARYEQYF
d_gene: -; v_gene: TRBV13; j_gene: TRBJ1-1; abundance: -; CDR3nt: TGTGCCAGCAGCTTAGGGGGCAGGGGTGGAACTGAAGCTTTCTTT; CDR3aa: CASSLGGRGGTEAFF
d_gene: -; v_gene: TRBV3-1/TRBV3-2; j_gene: TRBJ1-2; abundance: -; CDR3nt: TGTGCCAGCAGCCAAGTGGGGTTGGGTGGCTACACCTTC; CDR3aa: CASSQVGLGGYTF
d_gene: TRBD2; v_gene: TRBV2; j_gene: TRBJ2-3; abundance: -; CDR3nt: TGTGCCAATAGCGGGTCCTGGGAGGATACGCAGTATTTT; CDR3aa: CANSGSWEDTQYF
d_gene: -; v_gene: TRBV6-5; j_gene: TRBJ1-1; abundance: -; CDR3nt: TGTGCCAGCAGTTCGCCAGGAGGACGGACTGAAGCTTTCTTT; CDR3aa: CASSSPGGRTEAFF
d_gene: -; v_gene: TRBV29-1; j_gene: TRBJ2-2; abundance: -; CDR3nt: TGCAGCGTTGCTGGAGGTCGAACCTTCACCGGGGAGCTGTTTTTT; CDR3aa: CSVAGGRTFTGELFF
d_gene: TRBD2; v_gene: TRBV7-3; j_gene: TRBJ2-2; abundance: -; CDR3nt: TGTGCCAGCAGCTTATCCCCCGGGGGGGACGCCGGGGAGCTGTTTTTT; CDR3aa: CASSLSPGGDAGELFF
d_gene: TRBD2; v_gene: TRBV9; j_gene: TRBJ2-1; abundance: -; CDR3nt: TGTGCCAGCAGCGGTATAGCGGGAGGGAATGAGCAGTTCTTC; CDR3aa: CASSGIAGGNEQFF
d_gene: -; v_gene: TRBV27; j_gene: TRBJ2-7; abundance: -; CDR3nt: TGTGCCAGCAGCCGTACTAGCGGCCCAGGGGGCTCCTACGAGCAGTACTTC; CDR3aa: CASSRTSGPGGSYEQYF